What follows describes a single T cell receptor beta chain. Its antigen has not been determined. Per-base qualities were not stored, and no clone one base away is much larger. Genomic DNA was isolated using the Qiagen DNeasy kit from unsorted PBMCs as well as from negatively selected CD4+ and CD8+ fractions. TCR beta CDR3 regions were subjected to amplification by immunoSEQ multiplex PCR with primers that anneal to V and J segments. A synthetic immune receptor repertoire was used to minimize amplification bias, and any remaining bias was removed computationally after sequencing. The authors processed their data as follows. Custom Python scripts were used to quantify repertoire diversity as the Shannon entropy index. The unsorted, CD4+ and CD8+ repertoires were each analyzed separately, with the exception of combined analyses, where CD4+ and CD8+ sequences were merged in silico. Clonal expansion was defined as a frequency increase of at least 2-fold after treatment compared with C1D1, and clones undetected at baseline were assigned a pseudocount of 0.5. Singleton clones were defined as clones with 0 or 1 copy at C1D1, and non-singleton clones were defined as clones with 2 or more copies. Clones expanded in unsorted samples were assigned a CD4+, CD8+ or unknown annotation through matching of protein sequences in sorted samples from the same patient. Wilcoxon tests were applied to paired samples to test diversity changes from C1D1 to C4D1. In TCRdb, the immuneACCESS table is reduced to in-frame sequences with V and J assigned. These tables do not hold every clone; where another copy was compared, an unresolved V gene accounts for under half, and the others remain unexplained. V and J calls and clone size are copied from that table; D and trimming were computed from the DNA. Recorded for this sample are about 9,700 clones; around 72% of them occurred a single time. The ten largest clonotypes hold around 4.5% of the sample.

This specimen belongs to a study of PD-1 blockade in classical Hodgkin lymphoma (dated by TCRdb to 2018 to 2021). For context, the study as a whole: Nivolumab dosing was 3 mg/kg intravenously every 2 weeks, continuing until either disease progression or unacceptable toxicity. The study used CyTOF and TCR beta sequencing to define a peripheral blood immune signature of response to PD-1 blockade in classical Hodgkin lymphoma. Results and caveats for the whole study, not just this receptor: Among trial patients, those achieving complete response had baseline diversity similar to that of newly diagnosed patients, while diversity was significantly lower in partial responders and progressors. Lower diversity was observed in patients in whom nivolumab was started less than 1 year after ASCT, and these patients were excluded from later analyses so that confounding by immune reconstitution would be avoided. CD4+ but not CD8+ TCR diversity rose significantly by C4D1 (p=0.0027 vs p=0.16), most apparent in complete responders (p=0.02). Baseline TCR diversity was reported to be lower in newly diagnosed patients than in healthy donors, and even lower in relapsed/refractory patients. The study covered only a single clinical trial cohort, and the causes of the repertoire differences, possibly disease activity or prior therapy, were still not defined.

Relative to germline, V is missing 4 bases and J is missing 6 bases, with 8 bases of the junction outside any gene match. The cysteine opens and the phenylalanine closes a CDR3 of 14 amino acids. Only the CDR3 DNA stays, 42 bases, in frame from base 1. The germline V gene yields LGHNA for CDR1 and YSLEER for CDR2. Reading the label with the study, this specimen's time point is: cycle 4 day 1 (C4D1), after less than 7 weeks of nivolumab. Relapse after autologous stem cell transplantation had occurred in all trial patients, and cohorts A, B and C were distinguished by prior brentuximab vedotin exposure. A Miltenyi CD4+ T cell isolation kit was used for magnetic negative selection to purify CD4+ T cells from thawed PBMCs. A total of over 50 patients with relapsed/refractory classical Hodgkin lymphoma made up the trial cohort, and each patient's best overall response was complete response, partial response or progressive disease. In the multi-cohort phase II CheckMate 205 trial, trial patients received single-agent nivolumab. An independent review committee assessed best overall response using the 2007 International Working Group response criteria. Trial PBMCs were obtained immediately prior to nivolumab initiation (C1D1) and on therapy at cycle 2 day 1 and cycle 4 day 1. After peripheral blood was drawn into 8 mL Vacutainer Cell Preparation Tubes, PBMCs were isolated by centrifugation and then cryopreserved. Purified CD4+ and CD8+ fractions were generated only in cases for which an additional PBMC sample was available. Magnetically labelled cells were removed on LS columns in a quadroMACS separator, and the flow-through was collected as the purified fraction.

Sequences were derived from CD4+ T cells from blood, sampled before the fourth cycle of nivolumab. The TCR was taken from a human donor with classical Hodgkin lymphoma. This sequence uses TRBV4-3 and TRBJ2-7, with 8 central nucleotides matching TRBD1. The nucleotides are TGCGCCAGCAGCCCTGGCAGGGGGCTTGTCGAGCAGTACTTC. Translated, this is CASSPGRGLVEQYF.